This TCR beta chain was documented in a study of cytomegalovirus exposure and HLA in healthy donors. Findings and caveats of the study: TCR beta V- and J-gene trimming was later associated with a missense DCLRE1C variant.

As concerns this clone: Antigen: not known.

CDR1 is MGHRA and CDR2 is YSYEKL in the germline V gene. This CDR3 has 15 residues. Trimming stripped 2 bases from V and 3 bases from J, with 11 bases between. The study ran its PCR with 60 Vbeta and 13 Jbeta primers. Measured with immunoSEQ multiplex PCR; TCRdb has only the in-frame clones, and not every one. The sample includes tens of thousands of clones, around two thirds of them seen just once. The sequence was collected from a man aged 55 to 69 in good health and CMV-seropositive. The gene calls are TRBV4-1 and TRBJ2-4; D gene unclear. Sequencing used PBMCs. CDR3 amino acids: CASSQKSEYKNIQYF. The CDR3 DNA reads as TGCGCCAGCAGCCAAAAATCAGAATACAAAAACATTCAGTACTTC.